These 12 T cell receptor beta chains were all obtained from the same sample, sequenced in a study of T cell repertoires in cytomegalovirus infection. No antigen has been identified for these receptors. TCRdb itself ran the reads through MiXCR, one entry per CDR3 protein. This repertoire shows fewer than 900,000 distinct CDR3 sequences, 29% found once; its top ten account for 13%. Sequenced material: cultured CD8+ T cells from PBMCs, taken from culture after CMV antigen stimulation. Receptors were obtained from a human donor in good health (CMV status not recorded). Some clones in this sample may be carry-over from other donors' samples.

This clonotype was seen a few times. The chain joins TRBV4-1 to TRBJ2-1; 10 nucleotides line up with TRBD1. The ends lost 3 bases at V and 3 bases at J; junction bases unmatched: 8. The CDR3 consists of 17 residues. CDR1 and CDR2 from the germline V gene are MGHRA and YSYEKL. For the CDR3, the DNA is TGCGCCAGCAGCCAGAGAGCGGGGACAGGGGACTACAATGAGCAGTTCTTC. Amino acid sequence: CASSQRAGTGDYNEQFF.

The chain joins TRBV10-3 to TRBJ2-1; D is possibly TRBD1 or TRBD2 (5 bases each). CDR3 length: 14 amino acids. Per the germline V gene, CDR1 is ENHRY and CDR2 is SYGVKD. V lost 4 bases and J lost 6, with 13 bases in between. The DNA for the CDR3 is TGTGCCATCAGTGGGGGGACGAATTCCAATGAGCAGTTCTTC. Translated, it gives CAISGGTNSNEQFF.

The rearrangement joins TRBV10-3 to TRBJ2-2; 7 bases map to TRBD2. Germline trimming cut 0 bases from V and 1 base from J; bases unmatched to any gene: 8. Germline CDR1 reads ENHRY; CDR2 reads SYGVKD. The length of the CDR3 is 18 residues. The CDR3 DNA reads TGTGCCATCAGTGAGTCCCCATGGGGAGGGAGGAACACCGGGGAGCTGTTTTTT. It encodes CAISESPWGGRNTGELFF.

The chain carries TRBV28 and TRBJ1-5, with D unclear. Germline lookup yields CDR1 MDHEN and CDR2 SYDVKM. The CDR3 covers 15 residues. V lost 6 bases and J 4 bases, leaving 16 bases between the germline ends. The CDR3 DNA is TGTGCCAGCAGCCCCCCGGCAGGACTGAATCAGCCCCAGCATTTT. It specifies CASSPPAGLNQPQHF.

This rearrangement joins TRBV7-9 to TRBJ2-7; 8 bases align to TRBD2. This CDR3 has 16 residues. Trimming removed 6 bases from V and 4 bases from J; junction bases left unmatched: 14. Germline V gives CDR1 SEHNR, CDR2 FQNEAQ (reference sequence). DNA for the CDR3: TGTGCCAGCAGGTCCTCCGTCGGCGTAGCGGGATACGAGCAGTACTTC. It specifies CASRSSVGVAGYEQYF.

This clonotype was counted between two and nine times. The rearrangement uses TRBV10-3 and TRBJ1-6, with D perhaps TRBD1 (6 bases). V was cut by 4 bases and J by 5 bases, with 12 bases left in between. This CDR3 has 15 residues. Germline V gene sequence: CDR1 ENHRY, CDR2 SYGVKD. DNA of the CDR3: TGTGCCATCAGTGGAACGGGACAAAATAATTCACCCCTCCACTTT. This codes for CAISGTGQNNSPLHF.

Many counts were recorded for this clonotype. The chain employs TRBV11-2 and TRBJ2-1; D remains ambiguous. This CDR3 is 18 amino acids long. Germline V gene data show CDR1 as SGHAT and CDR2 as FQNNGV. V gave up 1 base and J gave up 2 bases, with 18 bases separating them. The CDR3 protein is CASSLGITQTDAYNEQFF. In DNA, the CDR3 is TGTGCCAGCAGCTTAGGTATCACACAGACGGATGCCTACAATGAGCAGTTCTTC. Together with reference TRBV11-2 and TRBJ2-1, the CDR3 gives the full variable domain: EAGVAQSPRYKIIEKRQSVAFWCNPISGHATLYWYQQILGQGPKLLIQFQNNGVVDDSQLPKDRFSAERLKGVDSTLKIQPAKLEDSAVYLCASSLGITQTDAYNEQFFGPGTRLTVL.

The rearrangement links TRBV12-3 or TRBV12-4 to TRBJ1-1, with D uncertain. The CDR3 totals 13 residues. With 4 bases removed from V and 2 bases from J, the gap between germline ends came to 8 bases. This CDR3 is CASSSTPNTEAFF. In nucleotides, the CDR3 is TGTGCCAGCAGTTCAACACCAAACACTGAAGCTTTCTTT.

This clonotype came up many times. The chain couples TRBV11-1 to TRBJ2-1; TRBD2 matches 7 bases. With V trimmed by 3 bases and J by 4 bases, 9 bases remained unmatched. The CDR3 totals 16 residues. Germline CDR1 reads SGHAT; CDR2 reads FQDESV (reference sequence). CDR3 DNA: TGTGCCAGCAGCTTCGAAAGGGCGGGAGCTTACAATGAGCAGTTCTTC. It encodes CASSFERAGAYNEQFF.

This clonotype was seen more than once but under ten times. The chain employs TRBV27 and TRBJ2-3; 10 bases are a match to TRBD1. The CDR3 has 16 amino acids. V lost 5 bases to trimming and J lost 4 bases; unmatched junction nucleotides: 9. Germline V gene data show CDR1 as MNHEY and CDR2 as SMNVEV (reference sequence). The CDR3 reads CASSPHGQGGADTQYF. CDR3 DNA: TGTGCCAGCAGTCCACATGGACAGGGGGGCGCAGATACGCAGTATTTT.

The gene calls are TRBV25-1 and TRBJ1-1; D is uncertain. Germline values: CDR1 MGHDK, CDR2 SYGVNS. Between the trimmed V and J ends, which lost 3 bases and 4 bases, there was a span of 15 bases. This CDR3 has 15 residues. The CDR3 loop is CASSEGHHLGTEAFF. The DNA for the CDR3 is TGTGCCAGCAGTGAGGGCCATCACTTGGGCACTGAAGCTTTCTTT.

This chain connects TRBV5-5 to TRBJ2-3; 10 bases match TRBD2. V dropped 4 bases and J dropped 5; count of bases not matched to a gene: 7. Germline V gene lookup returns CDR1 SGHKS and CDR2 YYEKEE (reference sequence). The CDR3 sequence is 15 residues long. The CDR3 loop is CASSQLAGTRDTQYF. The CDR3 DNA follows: TGTGCCAGCAGCCAACTAGCGGGGACCCGAGATACGCAGTATTTT. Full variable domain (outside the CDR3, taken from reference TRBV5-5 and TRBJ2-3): DAGVTQSPTHLIKTRGQQVTLRCSPISGHKSVSWYQQVLGQGPQFIFQYYEKEERGRGNFPDRFSARQFPNYSSELNVNALLLGDSALYLCASSQLAGTRDTQYFGPGTRLTVL.